These 18 T cell receptor beta chains came from one sample sequenced in a study of CD8 T cells in ankylosing spondylitis. TCRdb called the 5' RACE reads again in MiXCR, with one record for every CDR3 protein. The sample yields 150,000 to 200,000 distinct CDR3 sequences, approximately 16% seen once. The sample taken for sequencing was blood, either unsorted or a sorted T cell fraction (not recorded which). These receptors came from a male donor with ankylosing spondylitis or in good health (not recorded which).

In this sample, this clonotype turned up many times. The rearrangement joins TRBV20-1 to TRBJ2-2; the D is unclear. The CDR3 is 13 amino acids. V dropped 3 bases and J dropped 1 base, with 6 bases sitting between them. Germline V gives CDR1 DFQATT, CDR2 SNEGSKA (reference sequence). DNA for the CDR3: TGCAGTGCTAGCGCCAGGAACACCGGGGAGCTGTTTTTT. Translating it yields CSASARNTGELFF.

This clonotype was counted only a few times. The chain employs TRBV19 and TRBJ1-1; possibly TRBD1 for D (6 bases). Looked up from germline, CDR1 is LNHDA and CDR2 is SQIVND (reference sequence). Trimming left V 9 bases short and J 0 bases short, with 14 bases between. The CDR3 contains 14 residues. CDR3 in amino acids: CASIKGDLNTEAFF. The CDR3 DNA reads as TGTGCCAGCATCAAGGGGGACTTGAACACTGAAGCTTTCTTT.

The sample holds many counts of this clonotype. The V call is TRBV21-1, the J call TRBJ1-5; TRBD1, as called in the table, went unchecked against the DNA. TRBV21-1 is labeled a pseudogene. The CDR3 length is 15 residues. The CDR3 sequence: CASSKAGGRNQPQHF. The CDR3 bases are TGTGCCAGCAGCAAAGCAGGGGGCCGCAATCAGCCCCAGCATTTT.

V is TRBV7-9 and J is TRBJ2-1; the D is unclear. V gave up 1 base and J gave up 10 bases, with 8 bases separating them. Germline V gene data show CDR1 as SEHNR and CDR2 as FQNEAQ (reference sequence). The CDR3 is 12 residues long. CDR3 bases: TGTGCCAGCAGCTTAGACCGAAACGAGCAGTTCTTC. Its translation is CASSLDRNEQFF.

This clonotype was seen ten or more times. The chain combines TRBV5-1 with TRBJ2-1; TRBD2 matches at 12 bases. Looked up from germline, CDR1 is SGHRS and CDR2 is YFSETQ. The CDR3 is made up of 16 amino acids. J gave up 6 bases and V 0 bases, and 4 bases lay outside the gene matches. The DNA for the CDR3 is TGCGCCAGCAGCTTGGGACTAGCGGGAGTGATCAATGAGCAGTTCTTC. It is translated as CASSLGLAGVINEQFF. The whole variable domain, filled in from reference TRBV5-1 and TRBJ2-1, reads KAGVTQTPRYLIKTRGQQVTLSCSPISGHRSVSWYQQTPGQGLQFLFEYFSETQRNKGNFPGRFSGRQFSNSRSEMNVSTLELGDSALYLCASSLGLAGVINEQFFGPGTRLTVL.

This clonotype was detected ten times or more. The CDR3 DNA is TGCGCCAGCAGCTTGTGGGGATCCGGGTTTACCTACGAGCAGTACTTC. It encodes CASSLWGSGFTYEQYF. The chain uses TRBV5-1 and TRBJ2-7; D is uncertain. Germline V gives CDR1 SGHRS, CDR2 YFSETQ. The CDR3 is 16 amino acids. V lost 1 base and J lost 2, with 16 bases in between.

This clonotype occurred many times. The rearrangement links TRBV5-1 to TRBJ2-7; perhaps D is TRBD1 or TRBD2 (5 bases each). CDR1 and CDR2 from the germline V gene are SGHRS and YFSETQ. Trimming took 4 bases from V and 2 from J, leaving 13 bases between them. The CDR3 runs to 14 residues. CDR3 bases: TGCGCCAGCAGCCCCTGGGACGGCGCCTACGAGCAGTACTTC. It is translated as CASSPWDGAYEQYF.

The chain has TRBV4-1 and TRBJ2-7; D gene uncertain. Trimming stripped 0 bases from V and 0 bases from J, with 9 bases between. The germline V gene encodes CDR1 MGHRA and CDR2 YSYEKL. This CDR3 has 15 amino acids. The CDR3 region is CASSQDEQSSYEQYF. For the CDR3, the DNA is TGCGCCAGCAGCCAAGATGAGCAATCCTCCTACGAGCAGTACTTC.

In this sample, this clonotype turned up many times. V gene TRBV18 combines with J gene TRBJ2-7; D is possibly TRBD1 (5 bases). Per germline, CDR1 KGHSH and CDR2 LQKENI. The CDR3 totals 15 residues. Trimming took 5 bases from V and 0 from J, leaving 14 bases between them. CDR3 bases: TGTGCCAGCTCAGATGGACAACTCATCTCCTACGAGCAGTACTTC. Translating gives CASSDGQLISYEQYF.

This clonotype was found many times. The chain links TRBV20-1 to TRBJ2-3; D not certain. Germline-derived CDR1 and CDR2 are DFQATT and SNEGSKA (reference sequence). The CDR3 has 11 residues. V lost 1 base and J 1 base, leaving 0 bases between the germline ends. The CDR3 spells CSARGTDTQYF. CDR3 nucleotides: TGCAGTGCTAGAGGCACAGATACGCAGTATTTT.

The table lists this clonotype with a few counts. The rearrangement links TRBV7-2 to TRBJ2-1; D may be TRBD2 (6 bases). Between the trimmed V and J ends, which lost 3 bases and 6 bases, there was a span of 12 bases. This CDR3 has 14 amino acids. CDR1 is SGHTA and CDR2 is FQGNSA in the germline V gene. CDR3 bases: TGTGCCAGCAGCTTGGGGACTGTCCGCAATGAGCAGTTCTTC. Amino acid sequence: CASSLGTVRNEQFF. Full variable domain (rest looked up from reference TRBV7-2 and TRBJ2-1): GAGVSQSPSNKVTEKGKDVELRCDPISGHTALYWYRQSLGQGLEFLIYFQGNSAPDKSGLPSDRFSAERTGGSVSTLTIQRTQQEDSAVYLCASSLGTVRNEQFFGPGTRLTVL.

In its sample, this clonotype was seen many times. This chain joins TRBV5-1 and TRBJ2-4; 9 bases align to TRBD2. V was clipped by 4 bases and J by 5 bases; unmatched bases: 1. The germline gives CDR1 SGHRS, CDR2 YFSETQ. The CDR3 has 13 residues. The CDR3 nucleotides read TGCGCCAGCAGCCTAGCGGGGCAAAACATTCAGTACTTC. It yields the protein CASSLAGQNIQYF.

This clonotype occurred many times. The V gene is TRBV20-1, the J gene TRBJ2-4; 10 nucleotides agree with TRBD2. CDR3 length: 12 amino acids. Germline V gene lookup returns CDR1 DFQATT and CDR2 SNEGSKA (reference sequence). With V trimmed by 6 bases and J by 7 bases, 3 bases remained unmatched. CDR3 nucleotide sequence: TGCAGTGCCTCGACTAGCGGGAACATTCAGTACTTC. Its translation is CSASTSGNIQYF.

The chain has TRBV27 and TRBJ2-7; 8 nucleotides align to TRBD2. The CDR3 extends over 15 amino acids. Germline assignment: CDR1 MNHEY and CDR2 SMNVEV (reference sequence). Trimming took 0 bases from V and 5 from J; bases not matched to a gene: 6. The CDR3 spells CASSLSGLALDEQYF. The CDR3 bases are TGTGCCAGCAGTTTATCAGGACTAGCTCTCGACGAGCAGTACTTC.

The chain is built from TRBV12-3 or TRBV12-4 and TRBJ1-2; D uncertain. Trimming removed 7 bases from V and 4 bases from J, with 7 bases in between. This CDR3 spans 11 amino acids. The CDR3 spells CASTAIYGYTF. CDR3 nucleotides: TGTGCCAGCACGGCAATCTATGGCTACACCTTC.

CDR3 DNA sequence: TGTGCCAGCAGTGAATCCGGCAGGGGGCCCACTGAAGCTTTCTTT. Amino acid sequence: CASSESGRGPTEAFF. The chain recombines TRBV6-1 with TRBJ1-1; 8 positions agree with TRBD1. The CDR3 is 15 amino acids. CDR1 is MNHNS and CDR2 is SASEGT in the germline V gene. Unmatched junction bases numbered 6, after V lost 2 bases and J lost 4 bases.

In its sample, this clonotype was seen many times. The chain joins TRBV3-1 to TRBJ2-1; no firm D call. Germline CDR1 reads LGHDT; CDR2 reads YNNKEL (reference sequence). This CDR3 spans 14 amino acids. Trimming took 0 bases from V and 6 from J, leaving 9 bases between them. The CDR3 here is CASSQDGAINEQFF. The CDR3 DNA reads TGTGCCAGCAGCCAAGACGGAGCTATCAATGAGCAGTTCTTC.

In this sample, this clonotype turned up many times. The chain uses TRBV5-1 and TRBJ1-2; D unclear. The V end was cut by 4 bases, the J end by 2 bases, with 9 bases between. CDR1 is SGHRS and CDR2 is YFSETQ in the germline V gene. This CDR3 has 13 amino acids. The CDR3 bases are TGCGCCAGCAGCCCAACAGCAAACTATGGCTACACCTTC. It yields the protein CASSPTANYGYTF.